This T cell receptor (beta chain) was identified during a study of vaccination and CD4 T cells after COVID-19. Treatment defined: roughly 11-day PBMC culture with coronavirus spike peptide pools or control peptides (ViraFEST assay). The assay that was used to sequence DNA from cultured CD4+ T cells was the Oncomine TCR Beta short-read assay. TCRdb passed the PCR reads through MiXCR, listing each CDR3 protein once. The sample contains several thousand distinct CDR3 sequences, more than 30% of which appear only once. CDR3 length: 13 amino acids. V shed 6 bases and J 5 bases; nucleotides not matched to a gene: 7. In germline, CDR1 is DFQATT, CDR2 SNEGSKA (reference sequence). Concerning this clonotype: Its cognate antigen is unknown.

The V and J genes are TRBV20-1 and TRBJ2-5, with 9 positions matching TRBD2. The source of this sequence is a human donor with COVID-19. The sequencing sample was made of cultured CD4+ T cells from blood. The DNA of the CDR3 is TGCAGTGCCAGCGGGGGGCCGGCGGAGACCCAGTACTTC. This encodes CSASGGPAETQYF.